This is a list of T cell receptor beta chains from one sample in a study of T-cell memory formation after mild COVID-19. One entry per CDR3 protein results from TCRdb running MiXCR on the 5' RACE reads. The table records hundreds of thousands of distinct CDR3 sequences, roughly 15% of them present only once. Sample: PBMCs or a T cell subset sorted from them (not recorded which). These receptors all come from a man younger than 35 who had mild COVID-19 (a few samples of this study predate the infection). Cell type and time point are not known. Each CDR3 is given without its conserved first and last residue. Fields, in order: J gene, V gene, CDR3 protein.

TRBJ1-2	TRBV25-1	ASSEPGGGYGYT
TRBJ2-3	TRBV6-5	ASSYSKWDGGDTQY
TRBJ2-3	TRBV2	ASRATVTDTQY
TRBJ2-1	TRBV5-1	ASSDWDRGGEQF
TRBJ1-4	TRBV12-3/TRBV12-4	ASSFSVVEEKLF
TRBJ2-1	TRBV12-3/TRBV12-4	ASSLGLAGPSYNEQF
TRBJ2-3	TRBV4-3	ASSQETLRGTNTQY
TRBJ1-6	TRBV4-1	ASSPGQGNYNSPLH
TRBJ2-5	TRBV9	ASSEGTSGAESTQY
TRBJ2-3	TRBV12-3/TRBV12-4	ASSFSQGADTQY
TRBJ1-1	TRBV18	ASSPDRGTEAF
TRBJ1-2	TRBV28	ASTTGDISYT
TRBJ2-2	TRBV24-1	ATTSGGTGELF